Each of the 24 T cell receptor beta chains below was sequenced from the same sample in a study of blood T cells in healthy people across ages. With a J-beta primer mix and a sample-barcoded 5' primer, a second PCR ran roughly 6 to 11 cycles. TCRdb fed the 5' RACE reads into MiXCR, producing one record per CDR3 protein. The sample shows 1.5 million to 2 million distinct CDR3 sequences, around 36% of them seen only once. The source material was blood. The origin of the receptors is a woman in her twenties or thirties in good health.

This clonotype has only a few counts. The DNA for the CDR3 is TGTGCCAGCAGCTCAACAGGGGGCGCGGCCGGGGAGCTGTTTTTT. Translated, it gives CASSSTGGAAGELFF. This chain uses TRBV7-2 with TRBJ2-2; 9 bases align to TRBD1. Germline loops: CDR1 SGHTA, CDR2 FQGNSA. This CDR3 has 15 residues. Trimming took 4 bases from V and 6 from J; bases not matched to a gene: 6. The entire variable domain, with the rest obtained from reference TRBV7-2 and TRBJ2-2, is as follows: GAGVSQSPSNKVTEKGKDVELRCDPISGHTALYWYRQSLGQGLEFLIYFQGNSAPDKSGLPSDRFSAERTGGSVSTLTIQRTQQEDSAVYLCASSSTGGAAGELFFGEGSRLTVL.

The chain uses TRBV5-6 and TRBJ1-1; D is perhaps TRBD1 (6 bases). The CDR3 totals 13 residues. V was clipped by 4 bases and J by 5 bases, with 12 bases between them. CDR1 SGHDT and CDR2 YYEEEE come from the germline V gene. The CDR3 nucleotides are TGTGCCAGCAGCCATCGGAGGGGGACTGAAGCTTTCTTT. It is translated as CASSHRRGTEAFF. The full variable domain, in which reference TRBV5-6 and TRBJ1-1 provide the parts outside the CDR3, is DAGVTQSPTHLIKTRGQQVTLRCSPKSGHDTVSWYQQALGQGPQFIFQYYEEEERQRGNFPDRFSGHQFPNYSSELNVNALLLGDSALYLCASSHRRGTEAFFGQGTRLTVV.

This clonotype occurred many times. V and J are TRBV7-2 and TRBJ2-1; maybe TRBD2 (5 bases). Trimming pared 5 bases from V and 9 bases from J, leaving 17 bases between. CDR1 SGHTA and CDR2 FQGNSA come from the germline V gene. CDR3 length: 14 residues. The CDR3 DNA is TGTGCCAGCAGCATGACTACCCCGGACGGTGAGCAGTTCTTC. This encodes CASSMTTPDGEQFF.

This clonotype showed up just a few times. This chain links TRBV20-1 with TRBJ2-7; TRBD1 might be the D (5 bases). V lost 1 base, J lost 6 bases, and 10 bases lay in between. The CDR3 has 12 amino acids. Per the germline V gene, CDR1 is DFQATT and CDR2 is SNEGSKA (reference sequence). This CDR3 is CSARATGLEQYF. The CDR3 nucleotides are TGCAGTGCTAGAGCAACAGGTCTCGAGCAGTACTTC.

In this sample, this clonotype turned up a few times. This chain uses TRBV7-9 with TRBJ2-1; the D gene is possibly TRBD2 (6 bases). In germline, CDR1 is SEHNR, CDR2 FQNEAQ (reference sequence). Trimming shortened V by 3 bases and J by 9 bases, and 18 bases separated the two germline ends. The CDR3 runs to 15 residues. Here the CDR3 DNA reads TGTGCCAGCAGCTTTTACGAGCGGGCCCTTCCTGAGCAGTTCTTC. Translating gives CASSFYERALPEQFF. The full variable domain, in which reference TRBV7-9 and TRBJ2-1 provide the parts outside the CDR3, is DTGVSQNPRHKITKRGQNVTFRCDPISEHNRLYWYRQTLGQGPEFLTYFQNEAQLEKSRLLSDRFSAERPKGSFSTLEIQRTEQGDSAMYLCASSFYERALPEQFFGPGTRLTVL.

The chain is built from TRBV7-2 and TRBJ1-5; D remains unclear. The CDR3 totals 13 residues. The germline gives CDR1 SGHTA, CDR2 FQGNSA. V was shortened by 5 bases and J by 3 bases, with 8 bases between the two germline ends. This CDR3 is CASSIYINQPQHF. The CDR3 DNA reads TGTGCCAGCAGCATCTATATCAATCAGCCCCAGCATTTT.

In this sample, this clonotype turned up a few times. This chain connects TRBV7-2 to TRBJ2-1; unclear D gene. Looked up from germline, CDR1 is SGHTA and CDR2 is FQGNSA. Trimming shortened V by 5 bases and J by 6 bases, and 11 bases separated the two germline ends. The CDR3 contains 13 residues. The CDR3 reads CASSHDWSNEQFF. The DNA of the CDR3 is TGTGCCAGCAGCCACGACTGGAGCAATGAGCAGTTCTTC.

V is TRBV7-2 and J is TRBJ2-7; D remains ambiguous. V was shortened by 1 base and J by 2 bases, with 9 bases between the two germline ends. CDR3 size: 14 residues. CDR1 is SGHTA and CDR2 is FQGNSA in the germline V gene. CDR3 region: CASSLEHRAYEQYF. The CDR3 coding sequence is TGTGCCAGCAGCTTAGAGCACAGAGCCTACGAGCAGTACTTC.

The rearrangement links TRBV29-1 to TRBJ1-1; D remains ambiguous. Germline V lookup: CDR1 SQVTM, CDR2 ANQGSEA. This CDR3 spans 11 amino acids. V was clipped by 7 bases and J by 1 base, with 7 bases between them. The CDR3 DNA is TGCAGCGCCCTCCAGAACACTGAAGCTTTCTTT. It encodes CSALQNTEAFF.

This clonotype appeared a few times. CDR3 residues: CAWSATSGDIDEQFF. Here the CDR3 DNA reads TGTGCCTGGAGTGCGACTAGCGGGGATATTGATGAGCAGTTCTTC. J is TRBJ2-1 and V is TRBV30; 11 nucleotides match TRBD2. The CDR3 contains 15 residues. Germline values: CDR1 GTSNPN, CDR2 SVGIG (reference sequence). V trimming: 1 base; J trimming: 8 bases; junction bases outside the gene matches: 7.

This chain links TRBV3-1 with TRBJ2-4; D might be TRBD2 (7 bases). Gene TRBJ2-7 matches the end of the DNA better, so the J call may be wrong. The CDR3 contains 15 residues. Per the germline V gene, CDR1 is LGHDT and CDR2 is YNNKEL (reference sequence). In DNA, the CDR3 is TGTGCCAGCAGCCAGAGGGGGGGCGGGAGAGTCGAGCAGTACTTC. Amino acids: CASSQRGGGRVEQYF.

This clonotype occurred a few times. The junction departs from germline at one end; a sequencing error may be responsible. The rearrangement joins TRBV5-1 to TRBJ1-2; D is undetermined. Per germline, CDR1 SGHRS and CDR2 YFSETQ. This CDR3 has 14 residues. Written as DNA, the CDR3 is TGCGCCAGTAGCTTGATCGGGGAGGACTATGGCTACACCTTC. It is translated as CASSLIGEDYGYTF.

This chain joins TRBV5-1 and TRBJ2-1, with unresolved D. The V gene lost 4 bases and the J gene lost 5 bases, with 16 bases spanning the gap. The germline CDR1 and CDR2 sequences are SGHRS and YFSETQ. CDR3 size: 15 residues. The CDR3 sequence: CASSTDLVLHNEQFF. CDR3 DNA: TGCGCCAGCAGCACGGATCTAGTTCTCCACAATGAGCAGTTCTTC. Drawing the rest from reference TRBV5-1 and TRBJ2-1, the complete variable domain is KAGVTQTPRYLIKTRGQQVTLSCSPISGHRSVSWYQQTPGQGLQFLFEYFSETQRNKGNFPGRFSGRQFSNSRSEMNVSTLELGDSALYLCASSTDLVLHNEQFFGPGTRLTVL.

This chain uses TRBV6-1 with TRBJ2-3, with a weak D call TRBD1 (6 bases). The germline V gene has CDR1 MNHNS and CDR2 SASEGT. Trimming took 4 bases from V and 0 from J, leaving 11 bases between them. The CDR3 contains 15 residues. CDR3 residues: CASSARTASTDTQYF. The CDR3 DNA reads as TGTGCCAGCAGTGCGAGGACAGCTAGCACAGATACGCAGTATTTT.

In nucleotides, the CDR3 is TGCAGTGCTAGAGATCAAATCCGGGCAAACTATGGCTACACCTTC. Translating gives CSARDQIRANYGYTF. The rearrangement joins TRBV20-1 to TRBJ1-2; D is unresolved. Germline values: CDR1 DFQATT, CDR2 SNEGSKA (reference sequence). CDR3 size: 15 residues. Between the trimmed V and J ends, which lost 0 bases and 2 bases, there was a span of 13 bases.

The chain has TRBV7-8 and TRBJ1-2; no clear D gene. Germline V gene sequence: CDR1 SGHVS, CDR2 FQNEAQ. The germline V and J ends were trimmed by 1 base and 1 base, with 7 bases remaining between them. This CDR3 has 14 residues. CDR3 loop: CASSLVGVNYGYTF. DNA of the CDR3: TGTGCCAGCAGCTTAGTAGGAGTTAACTATGGCTACACCTTC. The variable domain in full, completed from reference TRBV7-8 and TRBJ1-2, reads GAGVSQSPRYKVAKRGQDVALRCDPISGHVSLFWYQQALGQGPEFLTYFQNEAQLDKSGLPSDRFFAERPEGSVSTLKIQRTQQEDSAVYLCASSLVGVNYGYTFGSGTRLTVV.

The chain is built from TRBV9 and TRBJ2-7; maybe TRBD2 (7 bases). The CDR3 spans 14 residues. Germline V lookup: CDR1 SGDLS, CDR2 YYNGEE. V gave up 4 bases and J gave up 6 bases, with 17 bases separating them. The CDR3 sequence: CASSSRGGGGEQYF. CDR3 nucleotides: TGTGCCAGCAGCTCACGAGGGGGGGGCGGCGAGCAGTACTTC.

V gene TRBV27 combines with J gene TRBJ2-1, with D perhaps being TRBD1 or TRBD2 (6 bases each). There are 14 residues in the CDR3. Germline-derived CDR1 and CDR2 are MNHEY and SMNVEV (reference sequence). Trimming shortened V by 3 bases and J by 6 bases, and 12 bases separated the two germline ends. DNA of the CDR3: TGTGCCAGCAGTTTTACGGGGGCGCTCAATGAGCAGTTCTTC. Residues: CASSFTGALNEQFF.

V is TRBV20-1 and J is TRBJ2-1; D is possibly TRBD2 (6 bases). The V and J ends lost 8 bases and 0 bases respectively, with 11 bases between them. Germline-derived CDR1 and CDR2 are DFQATT and SNEGSKA (reference sequence). The CDR3 totals 13 residues. The chain's CDR3 is CSTLASSYNEQFF. The DNA for the CDR3 is TGCAGTACGCTAGCGAGCTCCTACAATGAGCAGTTCTTC.

This clonotype was observed a handful of times. The chain is built from TRBV7-9 and TRBJ2-5, with D tentatively TRBD2 (6 bases). Between the trimmed V and J ends, which lost 5 bases and 0 bases, there was a span of 10 bases. Germline CDR1 reads SEHNR; CDR2 reads FQNEAQ (reference sequence). There are 14 residues in the CDR3. The CDR3 here is CASSPGSHQETQYF. The CDR3 coding sequence is TGTGCCAGCAGCCCCGGGAGCCACCAAGAGACCCAGTACTTC.

The chain employs TRBV5-1 and TRBJ2-1; the D is unclear. V was cut by 0 bases and J by 4 bases, with 14 bases left in between. This CDR3 has 16 amino acids. The germline gives CDR1 SGHRS, CDR2 YFSETQ. CDR3 protein: CASSLDSLDLYNEQFF. The DNA for the CDR3 is TGCGCCAGCAGCTTGGACTCTTTGGACCTATACAATGAGCAGTTCTTC.

This rearrangement joins TRBV27 to TRBJ1-2, with TRBD1 matching over 9 bases. There are 16 residues in the CDR3. Germline V gene data show CDR1 as MNHEY and CDR2 as SMNVEV (reference sequence). V trimming: 5 bases; J trimming: 1 base; junction bases outside the gene matches: 8. The CDR3 nucleotides are TGTGCCAGCAGTGAGGCCTGGACAGGGGTTAACTATGGCTACACCTTC. It yields the protein CASSEAWTGVNYGYTF.

CDR3 amino acids: CASSEARDYNEQFF. The CDR3 DNA is TGTGCCAGCAGTGAAGCAAGGGACTACAATGAGCAGTTCTTC. The chain carries TRBV6-1 and TRBJ2-1; D is unresolved. The CDR3 covers 14 residues. Trimming removed 0 bases from V and 3 bases from J, with 6 bases in between. CDR1 is MNHNS, CDR2 SASEGT, per germline.

The rearrangement links TRBV5-1 to TRBJ2-1; 8 bases match TRBD2. Germline values: CDR1 SGHRS, CDR2 YFSETQ. V gave up 1 base and J gave up 7 bases; unmatched junction bases: 10. The CDR3 consists of 16 residues. The chain's CDR3 is CASSLQGVAGSNEQFF. The CDR3 nucleotides read TGCGCCAGCAGCTTGCAAGGGGTAGCGGGGTCAAATGAGCAGTTCTTC. Combining the CDR3 with reference TRBV5-1 and TRBJ2-1 gives the whole variable domain KAGVTQTPRYLIKTRGQQVTLSCSPISGHRSVSWYQQTPGQGLQFLFEYFSETQRNKGNFPGRFSGRQFSNSRSEMNVSTLELGDSALYLCASSLQGVAGSNEQFFGPGTRLTVL.